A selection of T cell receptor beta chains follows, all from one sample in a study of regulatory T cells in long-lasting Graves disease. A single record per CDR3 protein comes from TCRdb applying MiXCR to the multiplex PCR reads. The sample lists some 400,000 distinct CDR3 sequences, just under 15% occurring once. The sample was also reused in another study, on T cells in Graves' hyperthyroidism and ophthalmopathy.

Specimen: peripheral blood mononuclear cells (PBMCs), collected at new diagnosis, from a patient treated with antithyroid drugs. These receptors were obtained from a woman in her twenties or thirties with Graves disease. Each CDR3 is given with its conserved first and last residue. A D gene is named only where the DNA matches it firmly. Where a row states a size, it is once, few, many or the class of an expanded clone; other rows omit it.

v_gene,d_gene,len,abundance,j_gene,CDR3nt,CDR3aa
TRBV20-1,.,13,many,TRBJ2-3,TGCAGTGCTAGAGCCAGGGGGGCAGATACGCAGTATTTT,CSARARGADTQYF
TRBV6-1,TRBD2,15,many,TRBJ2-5,TGTGCCAGCAGGCTAGCGGGAGGGCCTGGTGAGACCCAGTACTTC,CASRLAGGPGETQYF
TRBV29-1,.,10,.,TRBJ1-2,TGCAGCGTTGACTTCGATGGCTACACCTTC,CSVDFDGYTF
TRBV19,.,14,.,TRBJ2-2,TGTGCCAGTATGGGGACCTCGAACACCGGGGAGCTGTTTTTT,CASMGTSNTGELFF
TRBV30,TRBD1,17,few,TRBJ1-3,TGTGCCTGGAGTCCGGGACAGGGTTATCGTTGGGGAAACACCATATATTTT,CAWSPGQGYRWGNTIYF
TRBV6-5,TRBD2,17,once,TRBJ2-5,TGTGCCAGCAGTTCGACCGGGACTAAGCGCCCTTTTGAGACCCAGTACTTC,CASSSTGTKRPFETQYF
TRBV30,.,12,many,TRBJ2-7,TGTGCCTGGAGCCCTAATGCCTACGAGCAGTACTTC,CAWSPNAYEQYF
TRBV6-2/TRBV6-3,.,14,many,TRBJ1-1,TGTGCCAGCAGTTCACCGGGAGAGAACACTGAAGCTTTCTTT,CASSSPGENTEAFF
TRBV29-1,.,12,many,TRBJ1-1,TGCAGCGTTGGGACAGCGAACACTGAAGCTTTCTTT,CSVGTANTEAFF
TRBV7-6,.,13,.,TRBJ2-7,TGTGCCAGCAGCGAGGGACCGAACTACGAGCAGTACTTC,CASSEGPNYEQYF
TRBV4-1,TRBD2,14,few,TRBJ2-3,TGCGCCAGCAGCCATGGGAGGGGCCCAGATACGCAGTATTTT,CASSHGRGPDTQYF
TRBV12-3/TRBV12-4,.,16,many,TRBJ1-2,TGTGCCAGCAGTCTTGGGGGCCGCATTTTCAACTATGGCTACACCTTC,CASSLGGRIFNYGYTF
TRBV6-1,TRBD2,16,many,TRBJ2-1,TGTGCCAGCAGGAGATCGGGACTAGGGTCCTACAATGAGCAGTTCTTC,CASRRSGLGSYNEQFF
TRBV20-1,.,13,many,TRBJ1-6,TGCAGTGTCGGGGGGTCCTATAATTCACCCCTCCACTTT,CSVGGSYNSPLHF
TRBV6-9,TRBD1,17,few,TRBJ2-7,TGTGCCAGCAGTTACTCACTCGGGACAGGGGGCGTGTGGGAGCAGTACTTC,CASSYSLGTGGVWEQYF
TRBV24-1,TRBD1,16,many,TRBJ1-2,TGTGCCACCAGTGAAACCGGGACAGGAGCCCCCTATGGCTACACCTTC,CATSETGTGAPYGYTF
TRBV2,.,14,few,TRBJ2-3,TGTGCCAGCAGTCTACCGGATGGGAATGATACGCAGTATTTT,CASSLPDGNDTQYF
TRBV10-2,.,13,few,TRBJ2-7,TGCGCCAGCAGTGAGTCGTCGACCTACGAGCAGTACTTC,CASSESSTYEQYF
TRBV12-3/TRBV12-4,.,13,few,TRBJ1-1,TGTGCCAGCAGTTTTGCAGGGTCGACTGAAGCTTTCTTT,CASSFAGSTEAFF
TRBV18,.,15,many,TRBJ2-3,TGTGCCAGCTCAAGTGACAGGTGGGGGCCAGATACGCAGTATTTT,CASSSDRWGPDTQYF
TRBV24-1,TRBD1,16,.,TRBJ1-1,TGTGCCACCAGTGATTCGGGGGGACAGGGAACGACTGGAGCTTTCTTT,CATSDSGGQGTTGAFF
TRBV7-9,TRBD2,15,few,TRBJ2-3,TGTGCCAGCAGCCAAAAGACTAGCTTCGTAGATACGCAGTATTTT,CASSQKTSFVDTQYF
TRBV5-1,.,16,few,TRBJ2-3,TGCGCCAGCAGCTTGGCGGGGATGGGGGGCACAGATACGCAGTATTTT,CASSLAGMGGTDTQYF
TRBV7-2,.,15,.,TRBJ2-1,TGTGCCAGCAGCCGTTCGCGACAGATCTACAATGAGCAGTTCTTC,CASSRSRQIYNEQFF
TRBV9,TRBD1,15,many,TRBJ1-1,TGTGCCAGCAGCGGACAGGGCGGGCCTGAGGTTGAAGCTTTCTTT,CASSGQGGPEVEAFF
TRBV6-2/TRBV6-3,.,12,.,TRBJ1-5,TGTGCCAGCAGTGAAGGGGTCGGGGTAAAGCATTTT,CASSEGVGVKHF
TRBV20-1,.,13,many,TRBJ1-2,TGCAGTGCTAGAGAGCCAGAAGACTATGGCTACACCTTC,CSAREPEDYGYTF
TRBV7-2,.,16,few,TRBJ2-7,TGTGCCAGCAGCTTGTTGCATACAGGACCTTACTACGAGCAGTACTTC,CASSLLHTGPYYEQYF
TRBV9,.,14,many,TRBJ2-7,TGTGCCAGCAGCGCTTCGATCAGCCCCCACGAGCAGTACTTC,CASSASISPHEQYF
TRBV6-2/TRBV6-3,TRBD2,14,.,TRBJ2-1,TGCGCCAGCAGTGGGACTAGCGTGTCCAATGAGCAGTTCTTC,CASSGTSVSNEQFF
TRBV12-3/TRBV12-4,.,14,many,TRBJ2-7,TGTGCCAGCAGTTCCCCGGATAGACGTTACGAGCAGTACTTC,CASSSPDRRYEQYF
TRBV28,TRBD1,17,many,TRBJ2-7,TGTGCCAGCAGATTTACTCGGGACAGAAGTCCAAGTTACGAGCAGTACTTC,CASRFTRDRSPSYEQYF
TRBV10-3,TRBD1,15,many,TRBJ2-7,TGTGCCATCAGTGGACCCCCCTCGACAGGGCTGGGGCAGTACTTC,CAISGPPSTGLGQYF
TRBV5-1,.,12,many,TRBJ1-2,TGCGCCAGCAGCTCGGACTATTTGGGCTACACCTTC,CASSSDYLGYTF
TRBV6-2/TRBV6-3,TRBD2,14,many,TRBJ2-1,TGTGCCAGCAGTTCCCTAGCGGGAGGTACTGAGCAGTTCTTC,CASSSLAGGTEQFF
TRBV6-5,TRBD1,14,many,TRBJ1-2,TGTGCCAGCAGTTACTCCACAGGGGGCGCTGGCTACACCTTC,CASSYSTGGAGYTF
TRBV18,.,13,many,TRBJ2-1,TGTGCCAGCTGGTCGGGGAACCACAATGAGCAGTTCTTC,CASWSGNHNEQFF
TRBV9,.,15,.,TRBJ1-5,TGTGCCAGCAGCCCGACCTCTAATAGCAATCAGCCCCAGCATTTT,CASSPTSNSNQPQHF
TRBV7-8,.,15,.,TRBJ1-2,TGTGCCAGCAGCCCCAGGTTGGCAGGGCGACATGGCTACACCTTC,CASSPRLAGRHGYTF
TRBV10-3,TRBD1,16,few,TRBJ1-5,TGTGCCATCAGTGAGTCAGGGGGACAGGGGGAGCGGCCCCAGCATTTT,CAISESGGQGERPQHF
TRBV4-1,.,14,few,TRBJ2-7,TGCGCCAGCAGCCCGACTAGAGGAATCTACGAGCAGTACTTC,CASSPTRGIYEQYF
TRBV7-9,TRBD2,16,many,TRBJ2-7,TGTGCCAGCAGCCTGACTAGCGGGAGCCTCTGGGACGAGCAGTACTTC,CASSLTSGSLWDEQYF
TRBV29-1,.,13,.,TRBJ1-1,TGCAGCGTCGGGGGGTTTAGGGACACTGAAGCTTTCTTT,CSVGGFRDTEAFF
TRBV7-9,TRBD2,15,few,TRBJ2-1,TGTGCCAGCAGGGAAAGCGGGAACTCCTACAATGAGCAGTTCTTC,CASRESGNSYNEQFF
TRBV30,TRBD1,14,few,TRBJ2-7,TGTGCCTGCCGTCAGACAGGGAGCTCCTACGAGCAGTACTTC,CACRQTGSSYEQYF
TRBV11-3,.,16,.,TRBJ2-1,TGTGCCAGCAGCGTTTTCAGGGGAATCTCCTACAATGAGCAGTTCTTC,CASSVFRGISYNEQFF
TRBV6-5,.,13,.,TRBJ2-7,TGTGCCAGCAGTTACGACCCCTTCTACGAGCAGTACTTC,CASSYDPFYEQYF
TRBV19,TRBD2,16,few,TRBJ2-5,TGTGCCAGTAGTTCGCGACTAGCGGGATTGGGGGAGACCCAGTACTTC,CASSSRLAGLGETQYF
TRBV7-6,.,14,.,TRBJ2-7,TGTGCCAGCAGCTTGGATACAGGATCGTACGAGCAGTACTTC,CASSLDTGSYEQYF
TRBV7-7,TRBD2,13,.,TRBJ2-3,TGTGCCAGCAGCCGGGGGGAAACAGATACGCAGTATTTT,CASSRGETDTQYF
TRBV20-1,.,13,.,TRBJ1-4,TGCAGTGCTAGAAAGGGGAAAGCTGAAAAACTGTTTTTT,CSARKGKAEKLFF
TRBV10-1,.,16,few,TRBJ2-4,TGCGCCAGCAGTGAGGGGTCTGGGACAATCAAAAACATTCAGTACTTC,CASSEGSGTIKNIQYF
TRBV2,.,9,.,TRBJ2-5,TGTGCCAGCCAGGAGACCCAGTACTTC,CASQETQYF
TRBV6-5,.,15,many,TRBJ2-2,TGTGCCAGCAGTTACTCGACGACAGGCACCGGGGAGCTGTTTTTT,CASSYSTTGTGELFF
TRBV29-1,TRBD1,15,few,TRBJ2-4,TGCAGCGCTAAATATTCGGACAGGGGGGCGGACATTCAGTACTTC,CSAKYSDRGADIQYF
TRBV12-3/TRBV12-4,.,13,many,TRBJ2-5,TGTGCCAGCAGCCAGCTCTCACGGGAGACCCAGTACTTC,CASSQLSRETQYF
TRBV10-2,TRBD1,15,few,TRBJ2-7,TGCGCCAGCAGTGAGTGGGGGTCGACAGGGAGCGAGCAGTACTTC,CASSEWGSTGSEQYF